This T cell receptor beta chain was identified during a study of T cell clonotyping in hematopoietic cell transplantation (dated by TCRdb to the early 2020s). Regarding the complete study: Pretransplant samples from recipients were collected after cytoreduction. Recruitment of patients was conducted between late 2015 and early 2017, and follow-up was continued until late 2020 or death. The study collected more than 120 blood samples from about 40 consecutive transplant recipients and their related donors.

Interpreted using the paper, the time point label stands for: recipient sample about 28 days before transplant, after cytoreduction. Blood from recipients was drawn about 28 days before transplant and again at days 30, 100 and 180 after transplant. Nuclei Lysis Solution was used to extract genomic DNA from fresh or cryopreserved unfractionated peripheral blood mononuclear cells. The V end loses 3 bases and the J end loses 1 base, and a stretch of 10 bases separates them. Via the germline V gene (reference sequence), CDR1 is LNHDA and CDR2 SQIVND. Including the terminal cysteine and phenylalanine, the CDR3 comprises 15 residues. CDR3 DNA is the only sequence kept; it has 45 bases, read in frame from the first base. The immunoSEQ assay, a bias-controlled multiplex PCR using V- and J-specific primers, was used to amplify TCR beta CDR3 regions from genomic DNA. A proprietary barcode and Illumina adapter sequences were added to the CDR3 amplicons in a second PCR step. CDR3 libraries were sequenced on an Illumina MiSeq instrument. Processing in the source paper ran as follows. Export and quality control were done with immunoSEQ Analyzer 3.0, while downstream analyses used R Bioconductor and Immunarch. Repertoire metrics were calculated using only productive rearrangements within the normalized downsampled data set. Clonotypes larger than 5 templates in the normalized cohort were defined as pathologically expanded. The Inverse Simpson Index was used to measure repertoire diversity. The non-normalized data set was used for CMV-specificity analyses so that all clonotypes could be captured. TCRdb took this table from immuneACCESS and kept in-frame rearrangements with V and J called. Such tables lack part of the clones; where checked against another copy, unresolved V genes explain under half of the gap, and the rest is unexplained. V, J and clone size were drawn from that table, and D and trimming were deduced from the DNA. The sample table holds about 69,000 clones, of which almost 97% were seen once. About 1.8% of the sample rests with the top ten.

General conclusions and limits of the study: Overlap with donor repertoires was found for only a small fraction of recipient repertoires, with over 95% found to appear de novo at the given depth. Broader TCR repertoire diversity after transplant was predicted by Inverse Simpson Index values from donors and from recipients before transplant. The sample size was limited, and because cells were not sorted, the contributions of CD4 and CD8 repertoires could not be separated. Recipient TCR diversity fell after transplant, with pathologically expanded clonotypes rising progressively from day 30 to day 180.

In this sample, this clone turned up once. The specificity of this receptor is unknown. Base qualities are not at hand, and no much larger clone is one base apart. The TCR sequence derives from a woman aged 50 to 65 with acute myeloid leukemia. Some clones in this sample may be carry-over from other donors' samples. The chain was built from TRBV19 and TRBJ1-5, with the D gene call left open. Sequences were derived from peripheral blood mononuclear cells, sampled before stem cell transplant. The DNA is as follows: TGTGCCAGTAGTATCGGGCAGTACAGCAATCAGCCCCAGCATTTT. Translated, it reads CASSIGQYSNQPQHF.